By its share, the clone carrying this T cell receptor (beta chain) is medium-sized. Its antigen is still unknown. Treatment indicated: oral pan-JAK inhibitor, 5-10 mg twice daily. Alopecia areata patients provided lesional scalp punch biopsies and peripheral blood. Separation by sorting yielded CD4+ and CD8+ T cells from PBMCs. Extracted RNA was reverse transcribed, and the resulting cDNA served as sequencing template. TCRdb's table, derived via immunoSEQ multiplex PCR, lists solely in-frame clones and lacks some. The sample lists 140,000 to 150,000 clones, nearly 55% occurring once. This entry is derived from a study of CD8+ T cells in alopecia areata. Points from the study as a whole: Lesional tissue from the scalp (especially in alopecia totalis/universalis) showed higher clonality than normal scalp. Many expanded lesional clones persisted during tofacitinib (in both scalp and blood).

This sequence was found in a human donor with alopecia areata. Source: CD8+ T cells sorted from blood, taken at week 4, from a patient treated with tofacitinib.

The CDR3 is CASSPRTPQETQYF. The CDR3 DNA sequence: TGTGCCAGCAGCCCCCGGACACCACAAGAGACCCAGTACTTC. The chain combines TRBV7-9 with TRBJ2-5, with a possible D match to TRBD1 (5 bases). Trimming cost V 5 bases and J 2 bases, with 12 bases left between them. The CDR3 spans 14 residues. In germline, CDR1 is SEHNR, CDR2 FQNEAQ (reference sequence).